This is a list of T cell receptor beta chains from one sample in a study of T cells in localized non-small cell lung cancer. Data came from immunoSEQ multiplex PCR; TCRdb stores just in-frame clones and leaves some out. The profile shows around 91,000 clones, roughly 87% of them singletons. The sequencing used peripheral blood, collected before any cancer treatment. All receptors derive from a man aged 40-75 years with stage I squamous cell lung carcinoma. Both conserved end residues are part of each CDR3. D genes are given only for firm matches. Clone size, where shown, is once, few, many, or a class for clones that have expanded.

V	J	size	D	DNA	CDR3
TRBV4-2	TRBJ2-1	-	-	TGTGCCAGCAGCCAAGAGGCCGGGGGAGACTACAATGAGCAGTTCTTC	CASSQEAGGDYNEQFF
TRBV7-9	TRBJ2-7	-	TRBD1	TGTGCCAGCAGCTTTTTGGGACAGGGGTCCTACGAGCAGTACTTC	CASSFLGQGSYEQYF
TRBV4-3	TRBJ1-2	-	TRBD1	TGCGCCAGCAGCCAGGTACCGGGACAGCAGAACTATGGCTACACCTTC	CASSQVPGQQNYGYTF
TRBV27	TRBJ1-2	-	-	TGTGCCAGCAGTTTGTCCGGGGAGATCTATGGCTACACCTTC	CASSLSGEIYGYTF
TRBV5-1	TRBJ2-2	-	-	TGCGCCAGCAGCCCCGGGCAGGTTGAGACCGGGGAGCTGTTTTTT	CASSPGQVETGELFF
TRBV7-8	TRBJ1-5	-	-	TGTGCCAGCAGCATCACTGTTAGGCAGCCCCAGCATTTT	CASSITVRQPQHF
TRBV20-1	TRBJ1-1	-	-	TGCAGTGCTCGACAGAACACTGAAGCTTTCTTT	CSARQNTEAFF
TRBV2	TRBJ1-2	-	TRBD1	TGTGCCAGCAGGACCGGGACAGGGTTTCGAGTTACCTTCTATGGCTACACCTTC	CASRTGTGFRVTFYGYTF
TRBV10-3	TRBJ2-7	-	TRBD2	TGTGCCATCAGTGAAGCGGGGGGGCGCTCCTACGAGCAGTACTTC	CAISEAGGRSYEQYF
TRBV4-2	TRBJ1-5	-	-	TGTGCCAGCAGCCAAGGATCCAGGGCCGGCAATCAGCCCCAGCATTTT	CASSQGSRAGNQPQHF
TRBV5-6	TRBJ1-1	once	-	TGTGCCAGCAGCGGAGGGTCACTACTTATGAACACTGAAGCTTTCTTT	CASSGGSLLMNTEAFF
TRBV6-5	TRBJ2-7	once	TRBD1	TGTGCCAGCTATCCCGGGACAGGGGGACCCTACGAGCAGTACTTC	CASYPGTGGPYEQYF
TRBV5-4	TRBJ2-1	-	-	TGTGCCAGCAGTGGCAGGAGGGCTTCCTACAATGAGCAGTTCTTC	CASSGRRASYNEQFF
TRBV10-3	TRBJ2-7	-	-	TGTGCCATCAAGGGGGATTCCTACGAGCAGTACTTC	CAIKGDSYEQYF
TRBV29-1	TRBJ2-5	-	TRBD2	TGCAGCGTTGAAGATCCAGCGGGGTTCCAAGAGACCCAGTACTTC	CSVEDPAGFQETQYF
TRBV11-2	TRBJ1-2	-	-	TGTGCCAGCAGCTTCCGACAGTCTAACTATGGCTACACCTTC	CASSFRQSNYGYTF
TRBV29-1	TRBJ2-1	once	-	TGCAGCGTCCGCGCCCTCCTGAGCTCCTACAATGAGCAGTTCTTC	CSVRALLSSYNEQFF
TRBV7-8	TRBJ1-6	-	TRBD1	TGTGCCAGCAGCTTGGACAGGGGCTACTCCTATAATTCACCCCTCCACTTT	CASSLDRGYSYNSPLHF
TRBV9	TRBJ1-2	-	TRBD1	TGTGCCAGCAGCGTAGCCGGGACAGGCCGCTATGGCTACACCTTC	CASSVAGTGRYGYTF
TRBV4-1	TRBJ1-1	-	-	TGCGCCAGCAGCCGGGGGGACAACCAAGGTACTGAAGCTTTCTTT	CASSRGDNQGTEAFF
TRBV4-1	TRBJ1-5	-	-	TGCGCCAGCAGCCAAGGTTGGGGGACGGCTTATAGCAATCAGCCCCAGCATTTT	CASSQGWGTAYSNQPQHF
TRBV7-6	TRBJ1-4	-	TRBD1	TGTGCCAGCAGCCTACGACAGGGCAATGAAAAACTGTTTTTT	CASSLRQGNEKLFF
TRBV7-6	TRBJ1-2	-	-	TGTGCCAGCAGCGGGGGGGGGTTTGGCTATGGCTACACCTTC	CASSGGGFGYGYTF
TRBV30	TRBJ2-1	-	-	TGTGCCTGGACAGGGCAGGGCAATGAGCAGTTCTTC	CAWTGQGNEQFF
TRBV4-3	TRBJ1-1	-	-	TGCGCCAGCAGCCGCGGCTCTCCTAACACTGAAGCTTTCTTT	CASSRGSPNTEAFF
TRBV28	TRBJ1-5	-	-	TGTGCCAGCGAGGGGAATCAGCCCCAGCATTTT	CASEGNQPQHF